This TCR beta chain emerged from a study of cytomegalovirus exposure and HLA in healthy donors. Study results and limitations: Sequencing artifact likely explains a cluster of highly shared sequence variants. Among CMV-associated TCR beta chains, most appeared HLA-restricted in a later analysis. A missense DCLRE1C variant was associated with V- and J-gene trimming of TCR beta chains in a later analysis, and an independent cohort replicated the association.

The germline V gene encodes CDR1 MNHEY and CDR2 SVGAGI. V gave up 5 bases and J gave up 4 bases, with 10 bases separating them. This CDR3 is built from 13 residues. Samples came from healthy bone marrow donors. As for this clone: Its antigen is not identified.

The primer mix had 60 Vbeta and 13 Jbeta primers. Produced via immunoSEQ multiplex PCR; TCRdb's table is partial and in-frame only. The table shows 120,000 or so clones, with about 80% occurring only once. This TCR derives from a woman aged 50 to 60 in good health and CMV-seropositive. Source material: PBMCs. The genes are TRBV6-5 and TRBJ2-3; no definite D call. CDR3 nucleotide sequence: TGTGCCAGCAGTAAAAGCTTTCCAGATACGCAGTATTTT. Translation gives CASSKSFPDTQYF.